The 18 T cell receptor beta chains reported below all come from one sample, sequenced in a study of blood T cell repertoires in COVID-19. Using immunoSEQ multiplex PCR, the repertoire was profiled, and TCRdb retains in-frame clones only, with some absent. The sample has 380,000 or so clones, 88% seen once. The source material was PBMCs or T cells enriched from blood (not recorded which). These receptors were collected from a woman aged 25 to 45 with acute COVID-19.

This rearrangement joins TRBV27 to TRBJ1-2, with TRBD1 as a possible D gene (5 bases). The V end lost 3 bases, the J end lost 4 bases, and 15 bases lay between the germline ends. The CDR3 has 15 residues. The germline V gene encodes CDR1 MNHEY and CDR2 SMNVEV (reference sequence). CDR3 loop: CASSFLGVGGYGYTF. CDR3 bases: TGTGCCAGCAGTTTCCTAGGGGTGGGAGGCTATGGCTACACCTTC.

This sequence joins TRBV27 and TRBJ2-2, with TRBD1 identical over 8 bases. J was trimmed by 5 bases and V by 3 bases; bases with no gene match: 2. The CDR3 extends over 14 amino acids. CDR1 is MNHEY and CDR2 is SMNVEV in the germline V gene (reference sequence). The CDR3 sequence is CASSFRTGTGELFF. The CDR3 nucleotides are TGTGCCAGCAGTTTCCGGACAGGGACCGGGGAGCTGTTTTTT.

This chain connects TRBV14 to TRBJ1-1, with 7 bases identical to TRBD1. V lost 4 bases to trimming and J lost 7 bases; unmatched junction nucleotides: 3. Germline V gives CDR1 SGHDN, CDR2 FVKESK. This CDR3 contains 12 residues. The CDR3 coding sequence is TGTGCCAGCAGCCGGAACAGGGGTGAAGCTTTCTTT. Translation: CASSRNRGEAFF.

The chain is built from TRBV7-3 and TRBJ1-5; 7 bases fit TRBD1. CDR1 and CDR2 from the germline V gene are SGHTA and FQGTGA. Germline trimming cut 5 bases from V and 13 bases from J; bases unmatched to any gene: 11. This CDR3 spans 13 amino acids. The CDR3 DNA reads TGTGCCAGCAGCCCCCAAGGGGGCTGGGTGCAGCATTTT. Amino acid sequence: CASSPQGGWVQHF. Combining the CDR3 with reference TRBV7-3 and TRBJ1-5 gives the whole variable domain GAGVSQTPSNKVTEKGKYVELRCDPISGHTALYWYRQSLGQGPEFLIYFQGTGAADDSGLPNDRFFAVRPEGSVSTLKIQRTERGDSAVYLCASSPQGGWVQHFGDGTRLSIL.

The gene calls are TRBV30 and TRBJ1-1; TRBD1 might be the D (6 bases). Germline V CDR1 and CDR2: GTSNPN, SVGIG (reference sequence). The CDR3 extends over 13 amino acids. V lost 0 bases and J 3 bases, leaving 8 bases between the germline ends. The CDR3 DNA reads TGTGCCTGGAGTGTCACAGGGCACACTGAAGCTTTCTTT. Protein sequence: CAWSVTGHTEAFF.

The rearrangement uses TRBV7-2 and TRBJ1-3; TRBD1 agrees at 8 bases. V was clipped by 1 base and J by 0 bases; unmatched bases: 5. The CDR3 length is 17 residues. Germline V gives CDR1 SGHTA, CDR2 FQGNSA. The CDR3 here is CASSLVGGQGSGNTIYF. CDR3 in DNA: TGTGCCAGCAGCTTAGTGGGTGGACAGGGCTCTGGAAACACCATATATTTT.

The chain recombines TRBV12-3 or TRBV12-4 with TRBJ1-2; perhaps TRBD1 as D (6 bases). V was cut by 5 bases and J by 8 bases, with 12 bases left in between. There are 12 residues in the CDR3. In DNA form, the CDR3 reads TGTGCCAGCAGTAGGGGGACCGACGGCTACACCTTC. This encodes CASSRGTDGYTF.

In its sample, this clone was seen a few times. In DNA form, the CDR3 reads TGTGCCAGTAGTGGGACAGTCAATCAGCCCCAGCATTTT. Residues: CASSGTVNQPQHF. The rearrangement uses TRBV19 and TRBJ1-5; 7 positions agree with TRBD1. Germline assignment: CDR1 LNHDA and CDR2 SQIVND (reference sequence). V lost 5 bases to trimming and J lost 3 bases; unmatched junction nucleotides: 1. The CDR3 covers 13 residues.

This rearrangement joins TRBV6-5 to TRBJ1-4; D not certain. CDR1 is MNHEY, CDR2 SVGAGI, per germline. The CDR3 contains 15 residues. Trimming cost V 8 bases and J 0 bases, with 13 bases left between them. CDR3: CASFLGDATNEKLFF. The CDR3 DNA reads TGTGCCAGCTTCCTCGGGGATGCAACTAATGAAAAACTGTTTTTT.

The chain carries TRBV7-8 and TRBJ1-1; the D is unclear. The germline V and J ends were trimmed by 3 bases and 3 bases, with 14 bases remaining between them. Germline V gene lookup returns CDR1 SGHVS and CDR2 FQNEAQ. This CDR3 spans 15 amino acids. CDR3 residues: CASSFPSRLDTEAFF. The CDR3 nucleotides read TGTGCCAGCAGCTTCCCATCCAGGTTGGACACTGAAGCTTTCTTT.

The chain is built from TRBV11-1 and TRBJ1-2; D ambiguous. This CDR3 region has 14 residues. Trimming removed 0 bases at V and 3 bases at J, with 8 bases between. Germline V lookup: CDR1 SGHAT, CDR2 FQDESV (reference sequence). The CDR3 spells CASSLALTDYGYTF. The CDR3 nucleotides read TGTGCCAGCAGCTTAGCTCTAACGGACTATGGCTACACCTTC.

V usage is TRBV10-1 and J usage is TRBJ2-1; 9 bases are shared with TRBD2. After removal of 3 bases from V and 10 bases from J, the junction contained 7 bases not matched to a gene. The CDR3 length is 14 residues. Germline V gene data show CDR1 as WNHNN and CDR2 as SYGVQD (reference sequence). CDR3 sequence (DNA): TGCGCCAGCAGTGAATCTAGCGGGGATGGAGAGCAGTTCTTC. Its protein is CASSESSGDGEQFF.

The chain couples TRBV4-1 to TRBJ2-7, with 7 bases aligning to TRBD2. Germline CDR1 MGHRA, CDR2 YSYEKL. V lost 0 bases and J lost 3; bases outside the gene matches: 8. The CDR3 is made up of 16 amino acids. CDR3 sequence reads: CASSQDLTGGYYEQYF. As DNA, the CDR3 is TGCGCCAGCAGCCAAGATCTGACGGGGGGATACTACGAGCAGTACTTC.

The genes are TRBV5-1 and TRBJ2-3; TRBD1 aligns across 8 bases. With 0 bases clipped from V and 0 bases from J, the junction kept 6 bases outside the gene matches. From germline, CDR1 is SGHRS and CDR2 YFSETQ. This CDR3 is 17 amino acids long. DNA for the CDR3: TGCGCCAGCAGCTTGGCTACCCGGACAGGGAGCACAGATACGCAGTATTTT. Translation: CASSLATRTGSTDTQYF.

The J gene is TRBJ2-1, the V gene TRBV27; 7 nucleotides align to TRBD1. V lost 4 bases, J lost 8 bases, and 11 bases stayed unmatched. CDR1 and CDR2 from the germline V gene are MNHEY and SMNVEV (reference sequence). The CDR3 has 15 amino acids. The CDR3 loop reads CASSYRGVLGHEQFF. In DNA form, the CDR3 reads TGTGCCAGCAGTTACAGGGGCGTCCTCGGCCATGAGCAGTTCTTC.

This sequence joins TRBV7-9 and TRBJ2-1; 16 nucleotides line up with TRBD2. The V gene's germline CDR1 is SEHNR and CDR2 FQNEAQ (reference sequence). The CDR3 loop spans 17 amino acids. V lost 5 bases and J lost 7; bases outside the gene matches: 8. The CDR3 coding sequence is TGTGCCAGCAGCCACGGGACTAGCGGGGGGGCCTGGAATGAGCAGTTCTTC. Protein: CASSHGTSGGAWNEQFF.

V usage is TRBV28 and J usage is TRBJ1-1; D remains unclear. Germline V gene data show CDR1 as MDHEN and CDR2 as SYDVKM. The CDR3 is 13 amino acids. V was trimmed by 2 bases and J by 1 base, leaving 5 bases between them. The CDR3 bases are TGTGCCAGCAGTTTACCAGGGAACACTGAAGCTTTCTTT. Protein: CASSLPGNTEAFF.

The V call is TRBV7-7, the J call TRBJ1-6; 7 bases line up with TRBD1. The germline CDR1 and CDR2 sequences are SSHAT and FNYEAQ (reference sequence). The CDR3 contains 18 residues. V dropped 5 bases and J dropped 0; count of bases not matched to a gene: 10. The CDR3 reads CASSTRTGFSSYNSPLHF. The DNA for the CDR3 is TGTGCCAGCAGCACAAGGACAGGTTTCAGCTCCTATAATTCACCCCTCCACTTT.